This entry lists 11 T cell receptor beta chains sequenced from one sample in a study of T cell responses to AZD1222 COVID-19 vaccine (dated by TCRdb to the early 2020s). Per the publication, the time point label means: baseline before first vaccination. Receptors were amplified or captured by the immunoSEQ multiplex PCR assay. Here the immuneACCESS table is served through TCRdb, limited to in-frame sequences with V and J called. Missing clones are a known gap in these copies; in checked studies unresolved V genes cover under half, and the rest lacks a known reason. The sample has 90,000 to 150,000 clones on record, 88% of them singletons. Clones ranked in the top ten supply 4.5% to 6% of the sample. This specimen was peripheral blood, taken on day 0 of AZD1222 vaccination. These receptor sequences come from an adult in good health.

The count of this clone is one. This CDR3 reads CASSQEMAGEEKLFF. CDR3 DNA: TGTGCCAGCAGCCAAGAGATGGCAGGGGAGGAAAAACTGTTTTTT. The chain recombines TRBV4-2 with TRBJ1-4; possible D gene TRBD1, 6 bases. CDR3 length: 15 residues. Germline V gives CDR1 LGHNA, CDR2 YNFKEQ. V was cut by 0 bases and J by 8 bases, with 13 bases left in between.

J is TRBJ1-2 and V is TRBV5-6, with a weak D call TRBD1 (5 bases). CDR1 and CDR2 from the germline V gene are SGHDT and YYEEEE. The CDR3 covers 14 residues. Trimming took 2 bases from V and 8 from J, leaving 16 bases between them. The CDR3, as DNA: TGTGCCAGCAGCTTCGGGACCGAGCTGGGGGGCTACACCTTC. Its protein is CASSFGTELGGYTF.

The chain couples TRBV6-2 or TRBV6-3 to TRBJ1-6; no clear D gene. Germline assignment: CDR1 MNHEY and CDR2 SVGEGT. CDR3 length: 11 amino acids. V was trimmed by 6 bases and J by 12 bases, leaving 9 bases between them. CDR3 loop: CASRYPGPLHF. The CDR3 coding sequence is TGTGCCAGCAGGTACCCGGGACCCCTCCACTTT.

V is TRBV5-4 and J is TRBJ1-3; D is perhaps TRBD1 (6 bases). This CDR3 comprises 16 residues. Looked up from germline, CDR1 is SGHNT and CDR2 is YYREEE (reference sequence). Trimming pared 4 bases from V and 0 bases from J, leaving 14 bases between. In nucleotides, the CDR3 is TGTGCCAGCAGCCTACAGGGTCAAATCTCTGGAAACACCATATATTTT. Its protein is CASSLQGQISGNTIYF.

The chain has TRBV18 and TRBJ1-6, with 7 bases that match TRBD1. The germline V gene has CDR1 KGHSH and CDR2 LQKENI. The CDR3 sequence is 14 residues long. With 2 bases clipped from V and 7 bases from J, the junction kept 2 bases outside the gene matches. The CDR3 loop is CASSPGQANSPLHF. In DNA, the CDR3 is TGTGCCAGCTCACCAGGACAGGCGAATTCACCCCTCCACTTT.

The V call is TRBV6-6, the J call TRBJ2-7; 12 bases line up with TRBD2. This CDR3 is 16 amino acids long. The germline V gene encodes CDR1 MNHNY and CDR2 SVGAGI (reference sequence). V lost 7 bases and J lost 3; bases outside the gene matches: 10. This CDR3 is CASIPHTSGGNYEQYF. The CDR3 DNA reads TGTGCCAGCATACCCCATACTAGCGGGGGGAACTACGAGCAGTACTTC.

This chain uses TRBV5-1 with TRBJ2-2, with D possibly matching TRBD2 (6 bases). This CDR3 is built from 15 residues. Trimming cost V 4 bases and J 2 bases, with 12 bases left between them. CDR1 is SGHRS, CDR2 YFSETQ, per germline. CDR3 in DNA: TGCGCCAGCAGCCCTGCGGGGACCAACACCGGGGAGCTGTTTTTT. This sequence encodes CASSPAGTNTGELFF.

The chain employs TRBV11-2 and TRBJ2-3; TRBD1 might be the D (5 bases). CDR1 SGHAT and CDR2 FQNNGV come from the germline V gene. Between the trimmed V and J ends, which lost 9 bases and 4 bases, there was a span of 20 bases. This CDR3 has 15 amino acids. The DNA of the CDR3 is TGTGCCAGTGATGGTCGGGCAGGACAAGCAGATACGCAGTATTTT. Translated, it gives CASDGRAGQADTQYF.

This chain links TRBV28 with TRBJ1-5; TRBD1 matches at 8 bases. The J segment lost 3 bases and the V segment lost 5 bases, leaving 3 bases of the junction unmatched. Germline V gene data show CDR1 as MDHEN and CDR2 as SYDVKM. The CDR3 is 14 residues long. CDR3 nucleotides: TGTGCCAGCAGTCAGACAGGGGACAATCAGCCCCAGCATTTT. It specifies CASSQTGDNQPQHF.

This CDR3 reads CASSMGEGQGLLAKNIQYF. DNA of the CDR3: TGTGCCAGTAGTATGGGTGAGGGACAGGGCCTACTAGCCAAAAACATTCAGTACTTC. The V gene is TRBV19, the J gene TRBJ2-4; 9 bases are a match to TRBD1. V gave up 3 bases and J gave up 0 bases; unmatched junction bases: 12. There are 19 residues in the CDR3. Per the germline V gene, CDR1 is LNHDA and CDR2 is SQIVND (reference sequence).

V usage is TRBV5-4 and J usage is TRBJ2-1, with D perhaps TRBD2 (5 bases). Germline-derived CDR1 and CDR2 are SGHNT and YYREEE (reference sequence). The V gene lost 5 bases and the J gene lost 4 bases, with 16 bases spanning the gap. The CDR3 length is 15 residues. CDR3 in DNA: TGTGCCAGCAGAGCTAGCAGCGGTCCATACAATGAGCAGTTCTTC. Its protein product is CASRASSGPYNEQFF.